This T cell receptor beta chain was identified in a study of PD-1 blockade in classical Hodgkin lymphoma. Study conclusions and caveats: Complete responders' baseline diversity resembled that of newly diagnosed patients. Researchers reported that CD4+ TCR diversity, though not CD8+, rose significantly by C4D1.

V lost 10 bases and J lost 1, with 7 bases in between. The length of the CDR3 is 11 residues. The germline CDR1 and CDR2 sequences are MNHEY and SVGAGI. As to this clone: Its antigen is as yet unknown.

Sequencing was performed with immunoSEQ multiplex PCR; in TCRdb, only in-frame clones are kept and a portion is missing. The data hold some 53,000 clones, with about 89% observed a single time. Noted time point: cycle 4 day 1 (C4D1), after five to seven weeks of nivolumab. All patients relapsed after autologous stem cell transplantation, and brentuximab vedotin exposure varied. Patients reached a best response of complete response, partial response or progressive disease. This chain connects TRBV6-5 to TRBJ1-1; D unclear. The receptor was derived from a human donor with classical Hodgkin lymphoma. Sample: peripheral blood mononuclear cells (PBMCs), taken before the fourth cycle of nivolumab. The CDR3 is CAIFTNTEAFF. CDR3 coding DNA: TGTGCCATCTTCACGAACACTGAAGCTTTCTTT.